Given below is one T cell receptor beta chain in context. This sample is drawn from a study of shared clonotypes between healthy human individuals. Positively selected for CCR7, the CD45RO-negative cells used as naive CD8 cells excluded terminally differentiated effector memory CD45RA+ cells. Here immunoSEQ multiplex PCR was the method, and the copy in TCRdb shows in-frame clones only, minus some. Of about 2 million clones in the sample, over 85% were seen once. Material: naive CD8+ T cells sorted from blood. The receptor was derived from a man aged 18 to 29 in good health.

The CDR3 region is CASSVWATEAFF. DNA for the CDR3: TGTGCCAGCAGCGTTTGGGCCACTGAAGCTTTCTTT. The chain has TRBV5-6 and TRBJ1-1; D ambiguous. The CDR3 loop spans 12 amino acids. Trimming left V 4 bases short and J 4 bases short, with 8 bases between. In germline, CDR1 is SGHDT, CDR2 YYEEEE.